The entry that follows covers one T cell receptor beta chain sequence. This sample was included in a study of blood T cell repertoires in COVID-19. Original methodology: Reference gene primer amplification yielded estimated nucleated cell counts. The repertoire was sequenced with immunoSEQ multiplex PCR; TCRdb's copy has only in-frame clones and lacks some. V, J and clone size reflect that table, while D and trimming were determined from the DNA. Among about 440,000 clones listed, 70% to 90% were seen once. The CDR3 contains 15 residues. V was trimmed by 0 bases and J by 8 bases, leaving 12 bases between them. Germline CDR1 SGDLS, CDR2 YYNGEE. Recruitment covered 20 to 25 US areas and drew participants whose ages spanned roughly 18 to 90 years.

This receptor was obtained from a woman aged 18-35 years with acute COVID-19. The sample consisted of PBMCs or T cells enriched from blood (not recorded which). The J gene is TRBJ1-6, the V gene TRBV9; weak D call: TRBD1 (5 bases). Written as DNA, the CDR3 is TGTGCCAGCAGCGTAGCTTTAACAGGAGATTCACCCCTCCACTTT. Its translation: CASSVALTGDSPLHF. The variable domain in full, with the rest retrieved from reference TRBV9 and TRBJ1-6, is DSGVTQTPKHLITATGQRVTLRCSPRSGDLSVYWYQQSLDQGLQFLIQYYNGEERAKGNILERFSAQQFPDLHSELNLSSLELGDSALYFCASSVALTGDSPLHFGNGTRLTVT.